This is a list of T cell receptor beta chains from one sample in a study of T cells after posttransplantation cyclophosphamide. Profiling relied on immunoSEQ multiplex PCR, and the TCRdb table lists in-frame clones only, not all of them. There are 40,000 to 60,000 clones in the sample, none observed a single time. Sequencing was carried out using PBMCs. All receptors come from a man in his forties in good health, CMV-negative, and a related stem cell transplant donor. Each CDR3 is given with its conserved first and last residue. The D gene is left open where the match is weak. A row's size may be missing; if present it is once, few, many or a size class.

>TRBV7-3|many|TRBJ1-4|-
TGTGCCAGCAGTCCTGACAGCACTAATGAAAAACTGTTTTTT
CASSPDSTNEKLFF
>TRBV19|many|TRBJ2-1|TRBD2
TGTGCCAGTAGTATAGCCCTCGGTAGGACTAGCGACTACAATGAGCAGTTCTTC
CASSIALGRTSDYNEQFF
>TRBV5-4|many|TRBJ2-1|TRBD2
TGTGCCAGCAGCTTTACCGGACTAGCGGGAGGCCCAGGAGAGCAGTTCTTC
CASSFTGLAGGPGEQFF
>TRBV7-9|many|TRBJ2-1|TRBD2
TGTGCCAGCAGCTTCGGGCTAGCGGGAGGGCCGTCCTACAATGAGCAGTTCTTC
CASSFGLAGGPSYNEQFF
>TRBV5-1|many|TRBJ1-1|-
TGCGCCAGCAGCTTGGCGGGGTCCACTGAAGCTTTCTTT
CASSLAGSTEAFF
>TRBV4-1|many|TRBJ2-7|TRBD2
TGCGCCAGCAGCCTCCAATTGCTACTAGCGGGGCGCTCCTACGAGCAGTACTTC
CASSLQLLLAGRSYEQYF
>TRBV28|many|TRBJ1-5|-
TGTGCCAGCAGTTTGGGGCCTTATAGCAATCAGCCCCAGCATTTT
CASSLGPYSNQPQHF
>TRBV7-2|many|TRBJ1-2|-
TGTGCCAGCAGCTTAGGGGGGGATAGCTATGGCTACACCTTC
CASSLGGDSYGYTF
>TRBV5-6|many|TRBJ1-1|TRBD1
TGTGCCAGCAGCGGACCGGGACAGGGGGCTTACACTGAAGCTTTCTTT
CASSGPGQGAYTEAFF
>TRBV20-1|few|TRBJ2-7|-
TGCAGTGTGGGCCGCTACGAGCAGTACTTC
CSVGRYEQYF
>TRBV7-9|many|TRBJ1-5|-
TGTGCCAGCAGTAACAGGGTTAATCAGCCCCAGCATTTT
CASSNRVNQPQHF
>TRBV28|many|TRBJ2-7|TRBD2
TGTGCCAGCAGACTAGCGGACTACGAGCAGTACTTC
CASRLADYEQYF
>TRBV28|many|TRBJ1-4|-
TGTGCCAGCAGTTTGCTAGGAACAACTAATGAAAAACTGTTTTTT
CASSLLGTTNEKLFF
>TRBV19|many|TRBJ2-3|TRBD2
TGTGCCAGTAGTATAGATGGCGGGAGCGGAACAGATACGCAGTATTTT
CASSIDGGSGTDTQYF
>TRBV6-1|many|TRBJ1-1|-
TGTGCCAGCAGTCTCAGCACAGGCGTTAAGGCTTTCTTT
CASSLSTGVKAFF
>TRBV6-1|many|TRBJ1-1|-
TGTGCCAGCAGTGAAGTGGGGGGGATTGAAGCTTTCTTT
CASSEVGGIEAFF
>TRBV6-1|-|TRBJ2-1|-
TGTGCCAGCAGACCCATACACCGTAATGAGCAGTTCTTC
CASRPIHRNEQFF
>TRBV5-6|many|TRBJ1-3|TRBD1
TGTGCCAGCAGCTTTGGCGCCTGGGACAGCCTTGGGGACACCATATATTTT
CASSFGAWDSLGDTIYF
>TRBV4-1|many|TRBJ2-7|TRBD2
TGCGCCAGCAGCCAAAACGGGGCGGGAGTTAACGAGCAGTACTTC
CASSQNGAGVNEQYF
>TRBV7-9|many|TRBJ2-1|TRBD2
TGTGCCAGCAGCTTCACCGGGACTACCACCGAGCAGTTCTTC
CASSFTGTTTEQFF
>TRBV7-2|many|TRBJ2-7|TRBD1
TGTGCCACTGTAGGGGACAGGGACTACGAGCAGTACTTC
CATVGDRDYEQYF
>TRBV4-2|many|TRBJ2-2|-
TGTGCCAGCAGCCGTAAACGGGGGGGGGAGCTGTTTTTT
CASSRKRGGELFF
>TRBV29-1|many|TRBJ2-3|-
TGCAGCGTGGGAGGGACACCTAGCACAGATACGCAGTATTTT
CSVGGTPSTDTQYF
>TRBV7-2|many|TRBJ2-5|TRBD2
TGTGCCAGCAGCCGAGTAAAAGGGGCGGGAGGGCCGATAGAGACCCAGTACTTC
CASSRVKGAGGPIETQYF
>TRBV20-1|many|TRBJ2-7|-
TGCAGTGCTAGAGTGGGCTACGGGCAGTACTTC
CSARVGYGQYF
>TRBV6-1|many|TRBJ2-1|-
TGTGCCAGCGGCCAGAACGCCTACAATGAGCAGTTCTTC
CASGQNAYNEQFF
>TRBV30|many|TRBJ1-2|-
TGTGCCTGGAGTGTACTGTTTCCAGCGAGGTATGGCTACACCTTC
CAWSVLFPARYGYTF
>TRBV6-1|many|TRBJ2-2|-
TGTGCCAGCAGTGAACGCGGGAAGGACACCGGGGAGCTGTTTTTT
CASSERGKDTGELFF
>TRBV6-6|-|TRBJ1-2|-
TGTGCCAGCAGTTACTCGAGGCAGAACTATGGCTACACCTTC
CASSYSRQNYGYTF
>TRBV10-3|few|TRBJ2-7|TRBD2
TGTGCCATCAGTGGACCGACTAGCGGGGGCGAGCAGTACTTC
CAISGPTSGGEQYF
>TRBV7-9|many|TRBJ2-2|-
TGTGCCAGCAGCTTACCGGGACTTCGAAACACCGGGGAGCTGTTTTTT
CASSLPGLRNTGELFF
>TRBV4-2|many|TRBJ2-7|-
TGTGCCAGCAGCCAAGATGGGAACAGGGACTACGAGCAGTACTTC
CASSQDGNRDYEQYF
>TRBV6-6|many|TRBJ2-3|TRBD2
TGTGCCAGCAGTCTATGGACTAGCGCAGATACGCAGTATTTT
CASSLWTSADTQYF
>TRBV28|many|TRBJ1-2|-
TGTGCCAGCAGTGATTCAGGGTATGGCTACACCTTC
CASSDSGYGYTF
>TRBV5-1|many|TRBJ2-7|-
TGCGCCAGCAGCTTGGCTGTGCAGGGGAGCCACGAGCAGTACTTC
CASSLAVQGSHEQYF
>TRBV15|many|TRBJ1-1|-
TGTGCCACCAGCGGTTCTGACAGGAGCACTGAAGCTTTCTTT
CATSGSDRSTEAFF
>TRBV6-1|many|TRBJ1-4|-
TGTGCCAGCAGTGGCCGGGACACGGACGGAAAACTGTTTTTT
CASSGRDTDGKLFF
>TRBV5-5|many|TRBJ1-1|-
TGTGCCAGCAGCTTGGGGGCAGACACTGAAGCTTTCTTT
CASSLGADTEAFF
>TRBV11-2|many|TRBJ2-1|-
TGTGCCAGCAGCTTAGCTCTATCTTTCCCCGTCAATGAGCAGTTCTTC
CASSLALSFPVNEQFF
>TRBV7-9|many|TRBJ1-5|-
TGTGCCAGCAGCTCTTACCATGGTGACAATAGCAATCAGCCCCAGCATTTT
CASSSYHGDNSNQPQHF
>TRBV29-1|many|TRBJ1-2|TRBD1
TGCAGCGTTGACCACACAGGGGGCGCCCCCAATGGCTACACCTTC
CSVDHTGGAPNGYTF
>TRBV5-4|many|TRBJ2-1|-
TGTGCCAGCAGCCTAGGACTACACGTCAATGAGCAGTTCTTC
CASSLGLHVNEQFF
>TRBV6-5|-|TRBJ1-1|TRBD1
TGTGCCAGCAGTAAACAGGGGATTGAAGCTTTCTTT
CASSKQGIEAFF
>TRBV5-6|many|TRBJ2-7|-
TGTGCCAGCAGCGGGGGGGCAGAGCAGTACTTC
CASSGGAEQYF
>TRBV4-3|many|TRBJ2-7|TRBD2
TGCGCCAGCAGCCAAGGTGGGGGACTAGCGGGAGACGAGCAGTACTTC
CASSQGGGLAGDEQYF